Each of the 21 T cell receptor beta chains below was sequenced from the same sample in a study of beta chain features in type 1 diabetes listed by TCRdb under 2018. Library creation used the immunoSEQ multiplex PCR assay. The High Capacity cDNA Reverse Transcription Kit was used to reverse transcribe all of the isolated RNA, meaning that expressed TCRB transcripts were what got sequenced. TCRdb carries this immuneACCESS record with in-frame sequences only. Its versions omit some clonotypes, under half of them owing to an unresolved V gene in the studies checked, with the rest unexplained. For this sample there are just over 450,000 clones; about 32% appear just once. The leading ten clones occupy roughly 0.066% of the sample. Sequenced material: naive CD4+ T cells from blood. According to the study, the label for this sample's cell subset or site signals: true naive CD4+ T cells. The receptors originated from a man aged 18 to 30 in good health.

This clone was found a few times. This chain uses TRBV29-1 with TRBJ1-1; TRBD1 matches at 10 bases. Per the germline V gene, CDR1 is SQVTM and CDR2 is ANQGSEA. This CDR3 is built from 14 residues. Unmatched junction bases numbered 4, after V lost 4 bases and J lost 2 bases. The CDR3 spells CSVGDRGINTEAFF. As DNA, the CDR3 is TGCAGCGTTGGGGACAGGGGAATCAACACTGAAGCTTTCTTT.

This clone was picked up a small number of times. The V gene is TRBV15, the J gene TRBJ1-2; TRBD1 might be the D (6 bases). CDR3 length: 14 amino acids. Deletions cut 2 bases from V and 4 bases from J, with 11 bases between. Germline V gene data show CDR1 as LNHNV and CDR2 as YYDKDF (reference sequence). DNA for the CDR3: TGTGCCACCAGCAGATATGGACAGCGCTATGGCTACACCTTC. Amino acids: CATSRYGQRYGYTF.

This clone appeared a few times. Other DNA sequences in the same sample also yield this CDR3. The V and J genes are TRBV7-2 and TRBJ2-2; D gene uncertain. The CDR3 sequence is 12 residues long. V lost 2 bases and J lost 2, with 0 bases in between. Germline V CDR1 and CDR2: SGHTA, FQGNSA. Written as DNA, the CDR3 is TGTGCCAGCAGCTTAAACACCGGGGAGCTGTTTTTT. Translation gives CASSLNTGELFF.

The chain employs TRBV7-9 and TRBJ1-2; D may be TRBD1 (6 bases). V shed 5 bases and J shed 5 bases, with 21 bases lying between them. Per the germline V gene, CDR1 is SEHNR and CDR2 is FQNEAQ (reference sequence). CDR3 length: 16 amino acids. In DNA, the CDR3 is TGTGCCAGCAGCCCTGCGGGACACCGATCTCCTTATGGCTACACCTTC. Amino acids: CASSPAGHRSPYGYTF.

This clone has more than one count but fewer than ten. The rearrangement joins TRBV2 to TRBJ1-2; D is perhaps TRBD1 (5 bases). CDR3 length: 14 amino acids. Per germline, CDR1 SNHLY and CDR2 FYNNEI. Between the trimmed V and J ends, which lost 5 bases and 3 bases, there was a span of 13 bases. The CDR3 spells CASSYAGNDYGYTF. The CDR3 coding sequence is TGTGCCAGCAGTTACGCAGGGAACGACTATGGCTACACCTTC.

This clone was observed a handful of times. V gene TRBV15 combines with J gene TRBJ2-1; D might be TRBD1 (7 bases). Germline-derived CDR1 and CDR2 are LNHNV and YYDKDF (reference sequence). The CDR3 contains 13 residues. V was clipped by 3 bases and J by 7 bases, with 10 bases between them. CDR3 protein: CATSRTGRNEQFF. The CDR3 bases are TGTGCCACCAGCAGGACAGGGAGGAATGAGCAGTTCTTC.

The chain couples TRBV30 to TRBJ2-1; D possibly corresponds to TRBD2 (5 bases). The CDR3 totals 15 residues. Deletions cut 4 bases from V and 1 base from J, with 14 bases between. CDR1 is GTSNPN, CDR2 SVGIG, per germline (reference sequence). This chain's CDR3 is CAWTTSGFSYNEQFF. The CDR3 DNA reads as TGTGCCTGGACAACTTCGGGATTTTCCTACAATGAGCAGTTCTTC.

The gene calls are TRBV2 and TRBJ2-2; the D gene could be TRBD1 or TRBD2 (5 bases each). V lost 8 bases, J lost 4 bases, and 14 bases lay in between. Germline V CDR1 and CDR2: SNHLY, FYNNEI. CDR3 length: 14 amino acids. DNA for the CDR3: TGTGCCAGCCGCCTCGGGGCGGGCACCGGGGAGCTGTTTTTT. It is translated as CASRLGAGTGELFF.

The V gene is TRBV18, the J gene TRBJ1-5; D is possibly TRBD1 (5 bases). With 5 bases removed from V and 2 bases from J, the gap between germline ends came to 13 bases. Germline assignment: CDR1 KGHSH and CDR2 LQKENI. The CDR3 consists of 15 residues. The CDR3 DNA sequence: TGTGCCAGCTCAAGGGACGGAACTGGCAATCAGCCCCAGCATTTT. It is translated as CASSRDGTGNQPQHF. The whole variable domain, filled in from reference TRBV18 and TRBJ1-5, reads NAGVMQNPRHLVRRRGQEARLRCSPMKGHSHVYWYRQLPEEGLKFMVYLQKENIIDESGMPKERFSAEFPKEGPSILRIQQVVRGDSAAYFCASSRDGTGNQPQHFGDGTRLSIL.

This clone came up a few times. The chain has TRBV7-9 and TRBJ2-5; 8 positions agree with TRBD2. The V and J ends lost 4 bases and 4 bases, in that order; junction bases with no gene match: 8. The CDR3 length is 15 residues. From germline, CDR1 is SEHNR and CDR2 FQNEAQ (reference sequence). The CDR3 region has the DNA TGTGCCAGCAGCTCCCGAGGGGCGGGAGGAGAGACCCAGTACTTC. Its protein product is CASSSRGAGGETQYF.

The rearrangement links TRBV30 to TRBJ1-2; D is unclear. The V end lost 1 base, the J end lost 8 bases, and 8 bases lay between the germline ends. There are 11 residues in the CDR3. CDR1 is GTSNPN and CDR2 is SVGIG in the germline V gene (reference sequence). The CDR3 nucleotides are TGTGCCTGGAGTGGATGGGGAGGCTACACCTTC. Translated, it gives CAWSGWGGYTF.

There are a few counts of this clone. The CDR3 bases are TGTGCCACGGGCAAGAGCTCCTACGAGCAGTACTTC. Amino acid sequence: CATGKSSYEQYF. The V call is TRBV30, the J call TRBJ2-7; unclear D gene. V was shortened by 8 bases and J by 0 bases, with 11 bases between the two germline ends. The CDR3 length is 12 residues. The germline V gene encodes CDR1 GTSNPN and CDR2 SVGIG (reference sequence). Full variable domain (missing parts from reference TRBV30 and TRBJ2-7): SQTIHQWPATLVQPVGSPLSLECTVEGTSNPNLYWYRQAAGRGLQLLFYSVGIGQISSEVPQNLSASRPQDRQFILSSKKLLLSDSGFYLCATGKSSYEQYFGPGTRLTVT.

This clone was recorded a few times. The CDR3 here is CASSPGSIQYF. CDR3 bases: TGTGCCAGTAGTCCCGGTAGCATTCAGTACTTC. The chain joins TRBV19 to TRBJ2-4; D remains ambiguous. The ends were cut back, 5 bases at V and 9 bases at J, with 8 bases in the middle. Germline V CDR1 and CDR2: LNHDA, SQIVND (reference sequence). The CDR3 consists of 11 residues.

The CDR3 bases are TGTGCCTGGACGGTCAGGGGAGATCAGCCCCAGCATTTT. Residues: CAWTVRGDQPQHF. This chain joins TRBV30 and TRBJ1-5, with D perhaps TRBD1 (6 bases). CDR1 is GTSNPN and CDR2 is SVGIG in the germline V gene (reference sequence). V lost 4 bases and J lost 5, with 12 bases in between. The CDR3 is made up of 13 amino acids.

On this clone: Sequence at one end of the junction differs from germline and may be a read error. This chain joins TRBV7-7 and TRBJ1-1; no firm D call. Germline CDR1 reads SSHAT; CDR2 reads FNYEAQ (reference sequence). The CDR3 loop spans 13 amino acids. CDR3 sequence reads: CASSLLPGAEAFF. Written as DNA, the CDR3 is TGTGCTAGCAGCCTTCTTCCGGGAGCTGAAGCTTTCTTT.

A remark on this clone: One end of the junction is discordant with germline, which a read error may explain. V and J are TRBV7-7 and TRBJ2-1; TRBD2 might be the D (6 bases). This CDR3 has 15 amino acids. The V gene's germline CDR1 is SSHAT and CDR2 FNYEAQ (reference sequence). The CDR3 region is CASSLAPAGRSEQFF. CDR3 nucleotide sequence: TGTGCTAGCAGCTTAGCGCCAGCAGGGAGGAGTGAGCAGTTCTTC.

This clone was recorded a few times. This sequence joins TRBV5-6 and TRBJ2-1; D unclear. The germline V and J ends were trimmed by 0 bases and 2 bases, with 9 bases remaining between them. Germline CDR1 SGHDT, CDR2 YYEEEE. The CDR3 is 15 amino acids. The CDR3 here is CASSLGSDAYNEQFF. The CDR3 bases are TGTGCCAGCAGCTTGGGATCGGACGCCTACAATGAGCAGTTCTTC.

For this clone: The same CDR3 also results from other DNA sequences found in this sample. This chain connects TRBV29-1 to TRBJ1-5; no clear D. CDR3 length equals 10 residues. Trimming cost V 4 bases and J 6 bases, with 4 bases left between them. Per the germline V gene, CDR1 is SQVTM and CDR2 is ANQGSEA. CDR3 sequence (DNA): TGCAGCGTTGGGAGTCAGCCCCAGCATTTT. It yields the protein CSVGSQPQHF.

CDR3: CASRRTGGGETQYF. The CDR3 DNA is TGTGCCAGCAGGCGGACAGGGGGCGGGGAGACCCAGTACTTC. The chain uses TRBV6-5 and TRBJ2-5; TRBD1 matches 11 bases. CDR1 and CDR2 from the germline V gene are MNHEY and SVGAGI. The CDR3 covers 14 residues. The ends lost 6 bases at V and 5 bases at J; junction bases unmatched: 5.

This clone turned up a few times. The rearrangement links TRBV29-1 to TRBJ2-1; 8 bases map to TRBD2. The CDR3 has 14 amino acids. Germline trimming cut 7 bases from V and 9 bases from J; bases unmatched to any gene: 14. Germline CDR1 SQVTM, CDR2 ANQGSEA. The DNA of the CDR3 is TGCAGCGCGAACGGACTAGCCAGCTCGAGTGAGCAGTTCTTC. Its translation is CSANGLASSSEQFF.

This clone was observed a few times. Other DNA sequences in the sample encode the same CDR3. V usage is TRBV7-2 and J usage is TRBJ2-7; D remains ambiguous. Between the trimmed V and J ends, which lost 5 bases and 1 base, there was a span of 9 bases. The CDR3 loop spans 13 amino acids. CDR1 and CDR2 from the germline V gene are SGHTA and FQGNSA. In DNA, the CDR3 is TGTGCCAGCAGCCTTCGTGGGTCCTACGAGCAGTACTTC. It translates to CASSLRGSYEQYF. Full variable domain (rest looked up from reference TRBV7-2 and TRBJ2-7): GAGVSQSPSNKVTEKGKDVELRCDPISGHTALYWYRQSLGQGLEFLIYFQGNSAPDKSGLPSDRFSAERTGGSVSTLTIQRTQQEDSAVYLCASSLRGSYEQYFGPGTRLTVT.